Given below is one T cell receptor (beta chain) in context. The antigen is not known. Naive CD8 cells comprised CD45RO-negative, CCR7-positively selected cells, excluding terminally differentiated effector memory CD45RA+ cells. This sample is drawn from a study of shared clonotypes between healthy human individuals. Looked up from germline, CDR1 is SGHNT and CDR2 is YYREEE (reference sequence). CDR3 length: 20 amino acids. With V trimmed by 5 bases and J by 2 bases, 19 bases remained unmatched. Notes on the study in general: Larger richness was generally estimated for naive than memory subsets. At large depth, rarefaction still showed sorted-subset sequencing to be incomplete.

Each PCR replicate from the sorted subsets contained about 180 ng DNA, which is about 31,000 T cell genomes. Some clones are missing from TCRdb's copy, which holds only in-frame ones; the method was immunoSEQ multiplex PCR. Here the sample spans about 2.2 million clones, just over 90% being singletons. The sequence was collected from a man aged 18-30 years in good health. Some clones in this sample may be carry-over from other donors' samples. The sample comprised naive CD8+ T cells from PBMCs. This sequence joins TRBV5-4 and TRBJ2-3, with 11 bases lining up with TRBD2. Here the CDR3 reads CASRARPGTSGGGFTDTQYF. DNA of the CDR3: TGTGCCAGCAGGGCCCGTCCCGGGACTAGCGGAGGGGGGTTCACAGATACGCAGTATTTT.